One sample yielded the 21 T cell receptor beta chains listed below, sequenced in a study of blood T cell repertoires in COVID-19. Some clones are missing from TCRdb's copy, which holds only in-frame ones; the method was immunoSEQ multiplex PCR. The sample holds over 80,000 clones, 60% to 85% seen once. Sequences were obtained from peripheral blood. These receptors came from a woman aged 80 or over with active or convalescent COVID-19.

The chain couples TRBV19 to TRBJ1-5; D may be TRBD1 (5 bases). Germline V gives CDR1 LNHDA, CDR2 SQIVND (reference sequence). The CDR3 has 19 residues. V was shortened by 7 bases and J by 0 bases, with 25 bases between the two germline ends. CDR3 residues: CASKLGGSGVAYSNQPQHF. The CDR3 DNA is TGTGCCAGTAAGCTGGGGGGGTCCGGGGTCGCCTATAGCAATCAGCCCCAGCATTTT.

The rearrangement uses TRBV7-2 and TRBJ2-7; 11 bases are shared with TRBD2. The CDR3 has 15 residues. The germline V gene has CDR1 SGHTA and CDR2 FQGNSA. V trimming: 1 base; J trimming: 5 bases; junction bases outside the gene matches: 4. This CDR3 reads CASSLELAGGDEQYF. In DNA, the CDR3 is TGTGCCAGCAGCTTAGAATTAGCGGGAGGGGACGAGCAGTACTTC.

The chain joins TRBV5-1 to TRBJ1-5; TRBD1 aligns across 8 bases. From germline, CDR1 is SGHRS and CDR2 YFSETQ. CDR3 length: 15 amino acids. V dropped 0 bases and J dropped 4; count of bases not matched to a gene: 3. The CDR3 here is CASSLGGTGNQPQHF. CDR3 sequence (DNA): TGCGCCAGCAGCTTGGGGGGGACAGGAAATCAGCCCCAGCATTTT.

This clone was detected only a few times. The CDR3 region is CASSLDGTGTDTQYF. The CDR3 DNA reads TGTGCCAGCAGCTTAGACGGGACAGGCACAGATACGCAGTATTTT. V usage is TRBV7-2 and J usage is TRBJ2-3, with 7 bases aligning to TRBD1. V gave up 1 base and J gave up 1 base; unmatched junction bases: 2. Germline values: CDR1 SGHTA, CDR2 FQGNSA. CDR3 length: 15 residues.

This rearrangement joins TRBV28 to TRBJ2-1; 7 nucleotides line up with TRBD2. This CDR3 comprises 16 residues. V trimming: 5 bases; J trimming: 2 bases; junction bases outside the gene matches: 9. Germline V lookup: CDR1 MDHEN, CDR2 SYDVKM. The DNA for the CDR3 is TGTGCCAGCAGTCCCCTCGGGACTAATCCCTACAATGAGCAGTTCTTC. It yields the protein CASSPLGTNPYNEQFF.

The CDR3, as DNA: TGTGCCAGCAGTTTCGGGACAGGGACTTGGGAGCAGTACTTC. Protein product: CASSFGTGTWEQYF. The rearrangement uses TRBV2 and TRBJ2-7, with 9 bases that match TRBD1. This CDR3 is built from 14 residues. The germline V gene encodes CDR1 SNHLY and CDR2 FYNNEI. V trimming: 5 bases; J trimming: 7 bases; junction bases outside the gene matches: 9.

The table lists this clone with a few counts. The chain is built from TRBV4-2 and TRBJ1-2; 9 bases fit TRBD1. Per the germline V gene, CDR1 is LGHNA and CDR2 is YNFKEQ. V shed 3 bases, J shed 4 bases, and the junction held 3 bases outside the gene matches. The CDR3 covers 14 residues. The CDR3 loop reads CASSQGTGIYGYTF. CDR3 sequence (DNA): TGTGCCAGCAGCCAGGGGACAGGGATCTATGGCTACACCTTC.

The V gene is TRBV14, the J gene TRBJ2-1, with 7 bases fitting TRBD2. CDR1 and CDR2 (germline): SGHDN, FVKESK. This CDR3 spans 14 amino acids. Trimming took 4 bases from V and 5 from J; bases not matched to a gene: 5. The CDR3 coding sequence is TGTGCCAGCAGCCTAAGACTAGCTAACAATGAGCAGTTCTTC. It encodes CASSLRLANNEQFF.

The chain couples TRBV24-1 to TRBJ2-1, with 7 bases fitting TRBD1. Germline CDR1 KGHDR, CDR2 SFDVKD. The V and J ends lost 2 bases and 9 bases, in that order; junction bases with no gene match: 3. This CDR3 is 13 amino acids long. CDR3 DNA: TGTGCCACCAGTGATTACAGGGGCGGTGAGCAGTTCTTC. The encoded protein is CATSDYRGGEQFF.

The J gene is TRBJ1-3, the V gene TRBV6-5, with D possibly matching TRBD1 (6 bases). V was shortened by 6 bases and J by 0 bases, with 12 bases between the two germline ends. Germline V gives CDR1 MNHEY, CDR2 SVGAGI. This CDR3 is built from 15 residues. CDR3 region: CASSPTGASGNTIYF. The DNA for the CDR3 is TGTGCCAGCAGCCCGACAGGAGCCTCTGGAAACACCATATATTTT.

J is TRBJ2-3 and V is TRBV5-8; tentatively, D is TRBD2 (7 bases). There are 19 residues in the CDR3. The V gene's germline CDR1 is SGHTS and CDR2 YDEGEE. Trimming shortened V by 7 bases and J by 2 bases, and 29 bases separated the two germline ends. CDR3 DNA sequence: TGTGCCAGCTCGGGGGCTAGCGGCGGAGCAGGTCGATACACAGATACGCAGTATTTT. Protein: CASSGASGGAGRYTDTQYF. The full variable domain, rest sourced from reference TRBV5-8 and TRBJ2-3, is EAGVTQSPTHLIKTRGQQATLRCSPISGHTSVYWYQQALGLGLQFLLWYDEGEERNRGNFPPRFSGRQFPNYSSELNVNALELEDSALYLCASSGASGGAGRYTDTQYFGPGTRLTVL.

V and J are TRBV7-9 and TRBJ1-5; TRBD1 matches at 7 bases. CDR3 length: 15 amino acids. The V and J ends lost 5 bases and 1 base, in that order; junction bases with no gene match: 5. Germline CDR1 is SEHNR and CDR2 is FQNEAQ (reference sequence). The CDR3 region is CASSKTGPSNQPQHF. CDR3 coding DNA: TGTGCCAGCAGCAAGACAGGGCCCAGCAATCAGCCCCAGCATTTT.

Written as DNA, the CDR3 is TGTGCCAGCTCACCGCGCGCTACTAGCGGGAGGGCCGGAGATACGCAGTATTTT. This codes for CASSPRATSGRAGDTQYF. This rearrangement joins TRBV18 to TRBJ2-3, with 13 bases matching TRBD2. The V segment lost 3 bases and the J segment 5 bases; nucleotides outside the gene matches: 11. In germline, CDR1 is KGHSH, CDR2 LQKENI. The CDR3 length is 18 residues.

The chain links TRBV5-4 to TRBJ1-1; D not certain. The CDR3 consists of 15 residues. With 5 bases removed from V and 0 bases from J, the gap between germline ends came to 14 bases. Germline V lookup: CDR1 SGHNT, CDR2 YYREEE (reference sequence). The CDR3 region is CASSTPNRLNTEAFF. Here the CDR3 DNA reads TGTGCCAGCAGTACCCCCAATAGATTGAACACTGAAGCTTTCTTT.

The chain's CDR3 is CATSDRGQETDTQYF. The CDR3 region has the DNA TGTGCCACCAGTGACAGAGGACAGGAGACAGATACGCAGTATTTT. V and J are TRBV24-1 and TRBJ2-3, with TRBD1 identical over 7 bases. The CDR3 consists of 15 residues. J was trimmed by 3 bases and V by 4 bases; bases with no gene match: 6. CDR1 KGHDR and CDR2 SFDVKD come from the germline V gene.

The chain combines TRBV9 with TRBJ1-1; D remains ambiguous. Trimming removed 1 base at V and 2 bases at J, with 6 bases between. Looked up from germline, CDR1 is SGDLS and CDR2 is YYNGEE. This CDR3 has 13 amino acids. The chain's CDR3 is CASSVSGNTEAFF. CDR3 nucleotides: TGTGCCAGCAGCGTATCGGGAAACACTGAAGCTTTCTTT.

This chain links TRBV19 with TRBJ2-2; no firm D call. Trimming took 0 bases from V and 4 from J, leaving 6 bases between them. The CDR3 length is 14 residues. Looked up from germline, CDR1 is LNHDA and CDR2 is SQIVND (reference sequence). The CDR3 is CASSIDLFTGELFF. The CDR3, as DNA: TGTGCCAGTAGTATAGATCTATTCACCGGGGAGCTGTTTTTT.

V and J are TRBV5-5 and TRBJ2-7, with 11 bases identical to TRBD1. This CDR3 has 17 amino acids. The V segment lost 0 bases and the J segment 3 bases; nucleotides outside the gene matches: 8. CDR1 and CDR2 from the germline V gene are SGHKS and YYEKEE (reference sequence). The CDR3 region is CASSLGSGTGGYYEQYF. The DNA for the CDR3 is TGTGCCAGCAGCTTGGGGAGTGGGACAGGGGGTTACTACGAGCAGTACTTC.

This rearrangement joins TRBV6-6 to TRBJ2-7; 10 bases map to TRBD2. The CDR3 contains 16 residues. CDR1 and CDR2 (germline): MNHNY, SVGAGI (reference sequence). V was clipped by 11 bases and J by 4 bases; unmatched bases: 17. The CDR3 sequence: CAAAFRTSGEEYEQYF. The CDR3 DNA reads as TGTGCCGCCGCCTTCAGGACTAGCGGAGAAGAATACGAGCAGTACTTC.

CDR3 in amino acids: CAISRADTQYF. Here the CDR3 DNA reads TGTGCCATCAGCAGGGCAGATACGCAGTATTTT. The rearrangement uses TRBV10-3 and TRBJ2-3, with D possibly TRBD1 on 5 matching bases. Trimming shortened V by 6 bases and J by 4 bases, and 5 bases separated the two germline ends. From germline, CDR1 is ENHRY and CDR2 SYGVKD. This CDR3 region has 11 residues.

This chain joins TRBV13 and TRBJ2-3; 8 nucleotides line up with TRBD2. Unmatched junction bases numbered 4, after V lost 3 bases and J lost 11 bases. Germline V lookup: CDR1 PRHDT, CDR2 FYEKMQ (reference sequence). CDR3 size: 12 residues. The CDR3 region has the DNA TGTGCCAGCAGCTTGTCGGGACTAGGGCAGTATTTT. Amino acids: CASSLSGLGQYF.